The clone carrying this TCR beta chain was counted ten times or more. The germline V gene encodes CDR1 SGHTA and CDR2 FQGNSA. This CDR3 has 15 residues. The V segment lost 5 bases and the J segment 5 bases; nucleotides outside the gene matches: 9. TCRdb re-analysed the 5' RACE reads in MiXCR, keeping a single row per CDR3 protein. The sample includes just over 60,000 distinct CDR3 sequences, approximately 9% seen only once; the top ten take about 1.1%. This sample was taken from a study of T-cell memory formation after mild COVID-19. The J gene is TRBJ2-3, the V gene TRBV7-2; TRBD2 aligns across 8 bases. Sequenced sample: PBMCs or a T cell subset sorted from them (not recorded which). This clonotype originated in a man aged 18 to 29 who had mild COVID-19 (a few samples of this study predate the infection). Cell type and time point are not known. CDR3 coding DNA: TGTGCCAGCAGCCCCCTAACGGGGGGGCAAGATACGCAGTATTTT. Translation: CASSPLTGGQDTQYF.